This T cell receptor beta chain was retrieved from a study of human T cells and chemical hapten exposure. Study-level background: In the sensitization step, 2% DPC was placed on roughly 2 cm by roughly 2 cm of upper inner arm skin. Findings of the study overall: Among expanded TCRs, significantly more large CDR3 similarity clusters formed than among controls.

Via MiXCR, TCRdb re-called the RACE reads, giving one row per CDR3 protein. The table has around 380,000 distinct CDR3 sequences, 5% to 6.5% seen once. The time point denotes: pre-sensitization, week 0. Documented treatment: therapeutic diphenylcyclopropenone sensitization with weekly scalp DPC. Details on this clonotype: Its antigen is not identified.

Trimming removed 6 bases from V and 4 bases from J, with 12 bases in between. This CDR3 contains 13 residues. Germline V lookup: CDR1 LNHNV, CDR2 YYDKDF (reference sequence). The origin of this receptor is a woman aged 18-29 years with alopecia areata. Some clones in this sample may be carry-over from other donors' samples. Here the sequenced sample was whole blood, taken in connection with sensitization to the hapten diphenylcyclopropenone (DPC). This chain joins TRBV15 and TRBJ1-1; D may be TRBD1 (6 bases). In DNA, the CDR3 is TGTGCCACCAGACCGGAGGGGGTCACTGAAGCTTTCTTT. Translation: CATRPEGVTEAFF.